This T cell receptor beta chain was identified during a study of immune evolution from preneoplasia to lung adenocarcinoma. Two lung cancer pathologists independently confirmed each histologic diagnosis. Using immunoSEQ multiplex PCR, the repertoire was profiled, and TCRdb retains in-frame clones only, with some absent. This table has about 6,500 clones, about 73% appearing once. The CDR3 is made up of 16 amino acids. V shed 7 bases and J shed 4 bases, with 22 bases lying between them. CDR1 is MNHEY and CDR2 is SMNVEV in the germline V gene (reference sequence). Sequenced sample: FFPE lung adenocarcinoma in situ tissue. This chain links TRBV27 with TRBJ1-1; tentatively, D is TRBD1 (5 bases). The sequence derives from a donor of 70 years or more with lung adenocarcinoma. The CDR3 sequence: CASTPLGRGEGTEAFF. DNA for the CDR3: TGTGCCAGCACCCCTCTCGGGCGGGGGGAAGGCACTGAAGCTTTCTTT.